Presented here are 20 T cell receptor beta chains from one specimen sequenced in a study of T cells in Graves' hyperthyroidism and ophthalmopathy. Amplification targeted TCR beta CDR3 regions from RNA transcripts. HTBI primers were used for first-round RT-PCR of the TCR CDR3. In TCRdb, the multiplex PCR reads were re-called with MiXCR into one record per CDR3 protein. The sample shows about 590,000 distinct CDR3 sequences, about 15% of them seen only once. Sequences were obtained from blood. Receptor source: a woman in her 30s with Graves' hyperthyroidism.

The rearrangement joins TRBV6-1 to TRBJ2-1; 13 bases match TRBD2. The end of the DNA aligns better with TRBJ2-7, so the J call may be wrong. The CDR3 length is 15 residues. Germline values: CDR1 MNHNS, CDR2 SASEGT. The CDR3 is CASTGLAGAYNEQYF. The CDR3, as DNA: TGTGCCAGCACCGGACTAGCGGGAGCCTACAATGAGCAGTACTTC.

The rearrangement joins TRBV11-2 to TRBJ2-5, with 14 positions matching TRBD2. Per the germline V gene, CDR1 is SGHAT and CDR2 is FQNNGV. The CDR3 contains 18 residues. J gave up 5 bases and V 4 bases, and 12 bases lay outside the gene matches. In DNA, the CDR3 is TGTGCCAGCAGCTGGGGACTAGCGGGAGAGTTGGAGTTGGAGACCCAGTACTTC. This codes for CASSWGLAGELELETQYF.

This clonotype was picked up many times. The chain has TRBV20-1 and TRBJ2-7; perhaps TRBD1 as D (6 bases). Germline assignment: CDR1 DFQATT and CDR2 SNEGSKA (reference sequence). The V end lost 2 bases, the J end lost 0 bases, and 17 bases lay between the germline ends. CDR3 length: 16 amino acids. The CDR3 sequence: CSARPQGRGSSYEQYF. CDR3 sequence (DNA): TGCAGTGCTAGACCACAGGGTAGGGGAAGCTCCTACGAGCAGTACTTC.

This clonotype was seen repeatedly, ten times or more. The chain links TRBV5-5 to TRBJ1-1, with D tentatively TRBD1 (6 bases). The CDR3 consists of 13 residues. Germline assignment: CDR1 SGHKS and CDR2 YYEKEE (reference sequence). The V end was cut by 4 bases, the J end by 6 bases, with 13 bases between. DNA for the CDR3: TGTGCCAGCAGCCGACAGGCCGTGGCTGAAGCTTTCTTT. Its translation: CASSRQAVAEAFF.

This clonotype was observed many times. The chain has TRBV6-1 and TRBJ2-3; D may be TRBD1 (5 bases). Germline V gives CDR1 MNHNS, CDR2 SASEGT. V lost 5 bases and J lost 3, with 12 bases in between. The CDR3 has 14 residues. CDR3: CASSMRRGTDTQYF. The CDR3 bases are TGTGCCAGCAGTATGCGTAGGGGTACAGATACGCAGTATTTT.

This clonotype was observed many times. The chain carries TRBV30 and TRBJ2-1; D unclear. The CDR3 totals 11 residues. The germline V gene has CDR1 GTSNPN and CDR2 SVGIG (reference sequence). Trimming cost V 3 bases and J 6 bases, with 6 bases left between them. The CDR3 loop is CAWRPTNEQFF. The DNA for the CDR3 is TGTGCCTGGAGGCCGACCAATGAGCAGTTCTTC.

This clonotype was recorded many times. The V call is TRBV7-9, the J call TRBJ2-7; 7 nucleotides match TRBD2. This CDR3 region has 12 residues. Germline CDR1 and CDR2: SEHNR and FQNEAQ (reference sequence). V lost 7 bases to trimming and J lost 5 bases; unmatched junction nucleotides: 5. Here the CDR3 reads CASMGGGNEQYF. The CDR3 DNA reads TGTGCCAGCATGGGGGGGGGGAACGAGCAGTACTTC.

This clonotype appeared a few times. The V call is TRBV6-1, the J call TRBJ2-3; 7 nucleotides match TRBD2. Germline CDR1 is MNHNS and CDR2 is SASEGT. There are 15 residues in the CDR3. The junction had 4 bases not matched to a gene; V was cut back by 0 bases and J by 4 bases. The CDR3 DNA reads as TGTGCCAGCAGTGAAGCGCGGGGAGGGGCAGATACGCAGTATTTT. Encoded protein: CASSEARGGADTQYF.

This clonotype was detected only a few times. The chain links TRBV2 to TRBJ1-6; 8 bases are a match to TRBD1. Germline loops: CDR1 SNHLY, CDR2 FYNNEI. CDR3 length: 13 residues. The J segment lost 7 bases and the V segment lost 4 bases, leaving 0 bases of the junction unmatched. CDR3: CASSGQGNSPLHF. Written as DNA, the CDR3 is TGTGCCAGCAGTGGACAGGGGAATTCACCCCTCCACTTT. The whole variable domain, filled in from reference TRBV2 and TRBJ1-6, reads EPEVTQTPSHQVTQMGQEVILRCVPISNHLYFYWYRQILGQKVEFLVSFYNNEISEKSEIFDDQFSVERPDGSNFTLKIRSTKLEDSAMYFCASSGQGNSPLHFGNGTRLTVT.

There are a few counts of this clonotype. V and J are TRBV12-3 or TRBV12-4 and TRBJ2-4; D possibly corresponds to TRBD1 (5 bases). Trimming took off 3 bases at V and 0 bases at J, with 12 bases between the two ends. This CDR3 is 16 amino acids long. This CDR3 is CASSFEVGLAKNIQYF. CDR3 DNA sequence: TGTGCCAGCAGTTTCGAGGTGGGGCTAGCCAAAAACATTCAGTACTTC.

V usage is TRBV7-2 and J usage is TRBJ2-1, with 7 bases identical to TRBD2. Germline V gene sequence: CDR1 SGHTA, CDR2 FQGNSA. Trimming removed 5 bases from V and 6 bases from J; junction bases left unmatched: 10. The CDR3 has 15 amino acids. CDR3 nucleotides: TGTGCCAGCAGCGACCGGGAGGTTTTGAGCAATGAGCAGTTCTTC. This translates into CASSDREVLSNEQFF.

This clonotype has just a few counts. CDR3 in DNA: TGTGCCAGCAGCCCAACCCGGGGCAGGGTCTCAGATACGCAGTATTTT. As protein: CASSPTRGRVSDTQYF. The gene calls are TRBV7-6 and TRBJ2-3, with D possibly called TRBD1 or TRBD2 (5 bases each). The germline gives CDR1 SGHVS, CDR2 FNYEAQ. V lost 5 bases and J lost 4, with 19 bases in between. The CDR3 is made up of 16 amino acids. The full variable domain, its missing parts supplied by reference TRBV7-6 and TRBJ2-3, is GAGVSQSPRYKVTKRGQDVALRCDPISGHVSLYWYRQALGQGPEFLTYFNYEAQQDKSGLPNDRFSAERPEGSISTLTIQRTEQRDSAMYRCASSPTRGRVSDTQYFGPGTRLTVL.

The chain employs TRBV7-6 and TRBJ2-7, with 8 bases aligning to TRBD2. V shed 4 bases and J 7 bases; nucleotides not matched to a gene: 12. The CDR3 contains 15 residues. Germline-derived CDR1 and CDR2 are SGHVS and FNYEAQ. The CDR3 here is CASSSAGVAGGEQYF. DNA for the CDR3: TGTGCCAGCAGCTCAGCTGGTGTGGCGGGAGGTGAGCAGTACTTC.

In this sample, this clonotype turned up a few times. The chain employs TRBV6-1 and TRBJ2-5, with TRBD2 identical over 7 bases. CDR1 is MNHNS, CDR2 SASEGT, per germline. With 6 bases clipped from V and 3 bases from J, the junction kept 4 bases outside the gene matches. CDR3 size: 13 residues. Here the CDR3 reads CASRPAGKETQYF. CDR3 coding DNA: TGTGCCAGCAGACCAGCGGGGAAAGAGACCCAGTACTTC.

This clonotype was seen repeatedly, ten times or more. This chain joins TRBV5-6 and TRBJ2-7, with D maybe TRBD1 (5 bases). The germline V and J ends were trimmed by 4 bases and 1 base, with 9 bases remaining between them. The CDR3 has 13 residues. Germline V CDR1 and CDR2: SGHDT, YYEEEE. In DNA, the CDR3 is TGTGCCAGCAGCCACCAGGGTTCCTACGAGCAGTACTTC. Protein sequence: CASSHQGSYEQYF.

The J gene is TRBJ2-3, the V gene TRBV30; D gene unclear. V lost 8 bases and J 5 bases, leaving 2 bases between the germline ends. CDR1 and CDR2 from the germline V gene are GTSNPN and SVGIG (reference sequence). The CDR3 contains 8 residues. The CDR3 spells CAQDTQYF. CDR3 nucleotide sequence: TGTGCCCAAGATACGCAGTATTTT.

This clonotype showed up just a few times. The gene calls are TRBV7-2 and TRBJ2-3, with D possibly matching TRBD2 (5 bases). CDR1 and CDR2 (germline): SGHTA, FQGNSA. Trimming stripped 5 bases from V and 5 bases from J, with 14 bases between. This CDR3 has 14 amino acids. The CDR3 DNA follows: TGTGCCAGCAGCCCTCGGGAATACGGAGATACGCAGTATTTT. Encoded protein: CASSPREYGDTQYF.

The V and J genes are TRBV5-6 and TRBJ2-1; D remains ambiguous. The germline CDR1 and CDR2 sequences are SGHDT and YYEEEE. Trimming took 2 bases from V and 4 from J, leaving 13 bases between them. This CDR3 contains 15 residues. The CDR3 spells CASSFRSWNYNEQFF. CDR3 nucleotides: TGTGCCAGCAGCTTCCGGTCTTGGAATTACAATGAGCAGTTCTTC.

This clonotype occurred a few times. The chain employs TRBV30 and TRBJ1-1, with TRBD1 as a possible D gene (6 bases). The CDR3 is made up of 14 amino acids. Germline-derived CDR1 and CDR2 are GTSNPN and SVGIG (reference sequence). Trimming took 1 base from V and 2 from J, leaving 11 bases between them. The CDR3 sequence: CAWSATGKNTEAFF. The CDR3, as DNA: TGTGCCTGGAGTGCTACAGGGAAAAACACTGAAGCTTTCTTT. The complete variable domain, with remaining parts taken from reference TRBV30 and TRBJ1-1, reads SQTIHQWPATLVQPVGSPLSLECTVEGTSNPNLYWYRQAAGRGLQLLFYSVGIGQISSEVPQNLSASRPQDRQFILSSKKLLLSDSGFYLCAWSATGKNTEAFFGQGTRLTVV.

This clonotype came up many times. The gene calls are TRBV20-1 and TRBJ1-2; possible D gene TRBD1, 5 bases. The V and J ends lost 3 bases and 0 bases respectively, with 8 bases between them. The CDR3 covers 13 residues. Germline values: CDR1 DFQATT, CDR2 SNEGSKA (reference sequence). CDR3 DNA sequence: TGCAGTGCTAGCCTGGGGGCTAACTATGGCTACACCTTC. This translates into CSASLGANYGYTF.